A selection of T cell receptor beta chains follows, all from one sample in a study of blood T cell repertoires in COVID-19. Profiling relied on immunoSEQ multiplex PCR, and the TCRdb table lists in-frame clones only, not all of them. The repertoire holds approximately 300,000 clones, 65% to 85% seen once, with 1% to 1.5% in the top ten. The sequenced sample consisted of peripheral blood. The origin of the receptors is a woman in her forties or fifties with acute or convalescent COVID-19. CDR3s include the opening cysteine and the closing phenylalanine or tryptophan. Fields, in order: J gene, D gene, V gene, clone size, CDR3 DNA, CDR3 protein. A D gene is named only where the DNA matches it firmly. Not all rows give a size; the values are once, few, many and, for expanded clones, a class.

TRBJ1-2 - TRBV7-9 - TGTGCCAGCAGCTTAGGGGGCCCAACCGAGGGCTACACCTTC CASSLGGPTEGYTF
TRBJ2-1 TRBD1 TRBV5-1 - TGCGCCAGCAGCTCGGGACAGGGGGCGGACAATGAGCAGTTCTTC CASSSGQGADNEQFF
TRBJ1-1 - TRBV3-1/TRBV3-2 - TGTGCCAGCAGCCCCCTCGGGGGGAACACTGAAGCTTTCTTT CASSPLGGNTEAFF
TRBJ1-4 - TRBV5-4 - TGTGCCAGCAGCTTGTGGCAGTCTGATGAAAAACTGTTTTTT CASSLWQSDEKLFF
TRBJ1-2 - TRBV5-6 - TGTGCCAGCAGCTTCTTCGGACTTGCAGGCTACACCTTC CASSFFGLAGYTF
TRBJ1-1 TRBD1 TRBV12-3/TRBV12-4 - TGTGCCACTCACAGGGGGCGGATCACTGAAGCTTTCTTT CATHRGRITEAFF
TRBJ2-5 TRBD2 TRBV6-4 - TGTGCCAGCAGTCCTCTTAGCGGGGGGGCTCAAGAGACCCAGTACTTC CASSPLSGGAQETQYF
TRBJ2-1 - TRBV3-1/TRBV3-2 - TGTGCCAGCAGCCAAGATTCGGGTAGCGTCTCCTACAATGAGCAGTTCTTC CASSQDSGSVSYNEQFF
TRBJ1-1 - TRBV7-2 - TGTGCCAGCAGCTCCGAGGTGAACACTGAAGCTTTCTTT CASSSEVNTEAFF
TRBJ1-3 TRBD1 TRBV15 - TGTGCCACCAGCGGAAGGACAGGCGAAGGAAACACCATATATTTT CATSGRTGEGNTIYF
TRBJ2-2 TRBD2 TRBV5-1 - TGCGCCAGCAGCGCTATCCCCCTGGGACTAGCGGGAGAAGTGGAGCTGTTTTTT CASSAIPLGLAGEVELFF
TRBJ2-5 - TRBV9 - TGTGCCAGCAGCGCAGGGGTGCTCAAAGAGACCCAGTACTTC CASSAGVLKETQYF
TRBJ2-2 - TRBV30 - TGTGCCTGGGCCAGGGGAACCGGGGAGCTGTTTTTT CAWARGTGELFF
TRBJ1-2 TRBD1 TRBV2 - TGTGCCAGCACCGGACAGGGGAAAGGCTACACCTTC CASTGQGKGYTF
TRBJ2-7 - TRBV27 - TGTGCCAGCAGTTTGGGGCAAGGGGGCTACGAGCAGTACTTC CASSLGQGGYEQYF
TRBJ2-5 TRBD1 TRBV7-2 - TGTGCCAGCAGCCAGGACAGGGGGCAAGAGACCCAGTACTTC CASSQDRGQETQYF
TRBJ2-5 - TRBV7-6 - TGTGCCAGCAGCTTAACCGGGACTCCCCTGCAAGAGACCCAGTACTTC CASSLTGTPLQETQYF
TRBJ1-2 TRBD1 TRBV12-3/TRBV12-4 - TGTGCCAGCAGTCCGCAGGGGGGAAGTGGCTACACCTTC CASSPQGGSGYTF
TRBJ2-1 - TRBV7-8 - TGTGCCAGCAGCCTCCAACAAGGAGGGTTGGCCAATGAGCAGTTCTTC CASSLQQGGLANEQFF
TRBJ1-2 TRBD1 TRBV5-1 few TGCGCCAGCAGCTTGGGCTACAGGGGGACAGGGGACAACTATGGCTACACCTTC CASSLGYRGTGDNYGYTF
TRBJ2-7 - TRBV5-4 - TGTGCCAGCAGCTCCAGCCCGGGTGGCGCCTACGAGCAGTACTTC CASSSSPGGAYEQYF
TRBJ2-1 TRBD2 TRBV25-1 - TGTGCCAGCAGTGAATCCCTAGCGGGAGGCCATGAGCAGTTCTTC CASSESLAGGHEQFF